The 29 T cell receptor beta chains listed next were all sequenced from one sample in a study of T cells in Graves' hyperthyroidism and ophthalmopathy. The CDR3 regions of TCR beta were amplified from RNA transcripts. First-round RT-PCR of the TCR CDR3 relied on the HTBI primer set. A single record per CDR3 protein comes from TCRdb applying MiXCR to the multiplex PCR reads. The sample holds approximately 400,000 distinct CDR3 sequences; roughly 15% are singletons and the top ten take less than 20%. The sample comprised blood. The origin of the receptors is a woman aged 25 to 45 with Graves' ophthalmopathy.

This clonotype was recorded many times. The CDR3 loop is CASRNGQGYNEQFF. The CDR3, as DNA: TGTGCCAGCAGAAATGGACAGGGCTACAATGAGCAGTTCTTC. V gene TRBV28 combines with J gene TRBJ2-1, with TRBD1 identical over 8 bases. CDR1 is MDHEN, CDR2 SYDVKM, per germline. Trimming removed 6 bases from V and 3 bases from J; junction bases left unmatched: 4. This CDR3 is 14 amino acids long.

This clonotype was detected many times. V and J are TRBV29-1 and TRBJ2-5; D is possibly TRBD1 (6 bases). CDR1 and CDR2 from the germline V gene are SQVTM and ANQGSEA. The V and J ends lost 3 bases and 5 bases respectively, with 16 bases between them. The CDR3 runs to 14 residues. In DNA form, the CDR3 reads TGCAGCGTTGACAGGGGACCCGCTTATGAGACCCAGTACTTC. It is translated as CSVDRGPAYETQYF.

This clonotype was counted between two and nine times. V is TRBV12-3 or TRBV12-4 and J is TRBJ1-4; D is uncertain. V lost 6 bases and J lost 8, with 10 bases in between. CDR3 length: 12 amino acids. CDR3 residues: CASRVTGEKLFF. In DNA form, the CDR3 reads TGTGCCAGCAGGGTAACGGGGGAAAAACTGTTTTTT.

About this clonotype: No conserved phenylalanine or tryptophan ends this CDR3, so it is likely a read error. The rearrangement uses TRBV6-2 or TRBV6-3 and TRBJ1-2; D ambiguous. Per germline, CDR1 MNHEY and CDR2 SVGEGT. This CDR3 contains 13 residues. CDR3 region: CVSSTQNNYGYTL. The CDR3 DNA sequence: TGTGTCAGCAGTACCCAAAATAACTATGGCTACACCTTA.

The chain joins TRBV5-5 to TRBJ2-3; 8 positions agree with TRBD2. Looked up from germline, CDR1 is SGHKS and CDR2 is YYEKEE (reference sequence). The CDR3 is 16 residues long. J lost 4 bases, V lost 0 bases, and 7 bases had no gene match. The CDR3 reads CASSLAGGRFPDTQYF. CDR3 nucleotide sequence: TGTGCCAGCAGCTTGGCGGGGGGGCGATTCCCAGATACGCAGTATTTT. Full variable domain (outside the CDR3, taken from reference TRBV5-5 and TRBJ2-3): DAGVTQSPTHLIKTRGQQVTLRCSPISGHKSVSWYQQVLGQGPQFIFQYYEKEERGRGNFPDRFSARQFPNYSSELNVNALLLGDSALYLCASSLAGGRFPDTQYFGPGTRLTVL.

The chain carries TRBV5-1 and TRBJ2-5; 12 bases are shared with TRBD2. The CDR3 has 22 residues. V was clipped by 2 bases and J by 2 bases; unmatched bases: 22. Germline CDR1 is SGHRS and CDR2 is YFSETQ. In DNA form, the CDR3 reads TGCGCCAGCAGCTTCGCGACGACTAGCGGGGGCGGGGAGCGGAGCACGCAAGAGACCCAGTACTTC. Protein: CASSFATTSGGGERSTQETQYF.

This clonotype has a count of ten or more. This chain links TRBV5-8 with TRBJ1-3; no firm D call. The CDR3 consists of 16 residues. Trimming stripped 3 bases from V and 0 bases from J, with 13 bases between. CDR1 and CDR2 (germline): SGHTS, YDEGEE. Here the CDR3 reads CASSSAFVRSGNTIYF. CDR3 nucleotide sequence: TGTGCCAGCAGCTCTGCCTTTGTACGCTCTGGAAACACCATATATTTT.

This chain links TRBV7-9 with TRBJ1-6, with D maybe TRBD1 (6 bases). V was trimmed by 5 bases and J by 10 bases, leaving 18 bases between them. From germline, CDR1 is SEHNR and CDR2 FQNEAQ (reference sequence). CDR3 length equals 15 residues. The CDR3 loop reads CASSQTGSGASPLHF. The CDR3 DNA sequence: TGTGCCAGCAGCCAAACAGGGTCCGGGGCCTCACCCCTCCACTTT. Full variable domain (missing parts from reference TRBV7-9 and TRBJ1-6): DTGVSQNPRHKITKRGQNVTFRCDPISEHNRLYWYRQTLGQGPEFLTYFQNEAQLEKSRLLSDRFSAERPKGSFSTLEIQRTEQGDSAMYLCASSQTGSGASPLHFGNGTRLTVT.

This clonotype was counted a few times. The chain links TRBV10-3 to TRBJ1-2; 9 bases are shared with TRBD1. J gave up 5 bases and V 7 bases, and 2 bases lay outside the gene matches. The CDR3 is 12 residues long. Germline CDR1 and CDR2: ENHRY and SYGVKD. The CDR3 sequence is CAINGQGYGYTF. The CDR3 nucleotides are TGTGCCATCAATGGACAGGGGTATGGCTACACCTTC.

This clonotype was picked up many times. The chain employs TRBV28 and TRBJ2-1; possibly TRBD2 for D (6 bases). With 7 bases removed from V and 3 bases from J, the gap between germline ends came to 16 bases. The CDR3 contains 15 residues. Germline CDR1 is MDHEN and CDR2 is SYDVKM. Here the CDR3 DNA reads TGTGCCAGCACTGGGGCGGGGAGCGGCTACAATGAGCAGTTCTTC. It yields the protein CASTGAGSGYNEQFF.

This clonotype was detected many times. This chain links TRBV5-1 with TRBJ2-7, with 8 bases aligning to TRBD1. The CDR3 covers 13 residues. Trimming removed 4 bases from V and 3 bases from J; junction bases left unmatched: 3. Germline CDR1 SGHRS, CDR2 YFSETQ. The CDR3 sequence: CASSGGQVYEQYF. The CDR3 coding sequence is TGCGCCAGCAGCGGGGGACAGGTCTACGAGCAGTACTTC.

This clonotype has at least ten counts. The chain combines TRBV3-1 with TRBJ1-1; 8 bases line up with TRBD1. CDR3 length equals 14 residues. Germline V gene lookup returns CDR1 LGHDT and CDR2 YNNKEL (reference sequence). J was trimmed by 5 bases and V by 4 bases; bases with no gene match: 6. The CDR3 nucleotides read TGTGCCAGCAGCCGACGACAGGGGCGGACTGAAGCTTTCTTT. Its protein product is CASSRRQGRTEAFF.

This clonotype was counted many times. DNA for the CDR3: TGTGCCAGCAGCCAAGTCGTCTGGGGGGGCTACACCTTC. This sequence encodes CASSQVVWGGYTF. The V gene is TRBV3-1, the J gene TRBJ1-2; D is possibly TRBD1 (5 bases). The CDR3 totals 13 residues. V was pared by 1 base and J by 8 bases, with 11 bases between. The germline gives CDR1 LGHDT, CDR2 YNNKEL (reference sequence).

This clonotype was seen at least ten times. V and J are TRBV28 and TRBJ2-7, with D possibly being TRBD1 (5 bases). With 4 bases removed from V and 2 bases from J, the gap between germline ends came to 9 bases. The CDR3 loop spans 13 amino acids. Germline assignment: CDR1 MDHEN and CDR2 SYDVKM. The CDR3 here is CASSSLGAYEQYF. In nucleotides, the CDR3 is TGTGCCAGCAGTTCCTTAGGGGCCTACGAGCAGTACTTC.

This clonotype has ten or more counts. This chain joins TRBV7-2 and TRBJ1-4, with unresolved D. Germline V gives CDR1 SGHTA, CDR2 FQGNSA. CDR3 length: 17 amino acids. Trimming pared 1 base from V and 6 bases from J, leaving 18 bases between. The CDR3 spells CASSLDLETRGYEKLFF. The CDR3 DNA follows: TGTGCCAGCAGCTTAGACCTAGAAACTCGGGGTTATGAAAAACTGTTTTTT.

V usage is TRBV7-9 and J usage is TRBJ1-2; D gene uncertain. CDR1 is SEHNR and CDR2 is FQNEAQ in the germline V gene (reference sequence). V dropped 4 bases and J dropped 2 bases, with 11 bases sitting between them. The CDR3 is 14 amino acids. CDR3 residues: CASSSNSPNYGYTF. CDR3 in DNA: TGTGCCAGCAGCTCTAACAGCCCCAACTATGGCTACACCTTC.

This clonotype has just a few counts. At one of its ends the junction is not consistent with the germline gene, which may arise from a read error. The CDR3 coding sequence is TGTGCCAGCAGTGAGGGGTTCCTGCATTTT. It translates to CASSEGFLHF. This chain joins TRBV2 and TRBJ2-3, with D unclear. Germline V gene sequence: CDR1 SNHLY, CDR2 FYNNEI. CDR3 length: 10 residues.

Details on this clonotype: At one of its ends the junction is not consistent with the germline gene, which may arise from a read error. J is TRBJ1-6 and V is TRBV6-5, with D maybe TRBD1 (5 bases). CDR3 size: 18 residues. Germline V gives CDR1 MNHEY, CDR2 SVGAGI. The CDR3 is CVSSYSGLGVFYNSPLHF. The CDR3 nucleotides read TGTGTCAGCAGTTACTCGGGGCTTGGGGTGTTCTATAATTCACCCCTCCACTTT.

This clonotype was recorded at least ten times. V and J are TRBV20-1 and TRBJ2-5; D might be TRBD2 (5 bases). The V end was cut by 4 bases, the J end by 1 base, with 13 bases between. The length of the CDR3 is 14 residues. Looked up from germline, CDR1 is DFQATT and CDR2 is SNEGSKA (reference sequence). The CDR3 region has the DNA TGCAGTGCTACTATGTGGGAGAGCCAAGAGACCCAGTACTTC. Translation gives CSATMWESQETQYF.

A note on this clonotype: One base away lies a much larger clone, so this may be a sequencing read error. V is TRBV10-3 and J is TRBJ2-2; D call uncertain. This CDR3 comprises 15 residues. Germline V lookup: CDR1 ENHRY, CDR2 SYGVKD. The CDR3 sequence: CAVSEPDWGTGELFF. In DNA, the CDR3 is TGTGCCGTCAGTGAGCCGGATTGGGGCACCGGGGAGCTGTTTTTT.

In its sample, this clonotype was seen many times. This chain uses TRBV27 with TRBJ2-3; 12 bases agree with TRBD2. The CDR3 totals 17 residues. The V gene's germline CDR1 is MNHEY and CDR2 SMNVEV (reference sequence). V was clipped by 4 bases and J by 1 base; unmatched bases: 6. The CDR3 DNA reads TGTGCCAGCAGTTCAATTTCTAGCGGGGGGGGCACAGATACGCAGTATTTT. It specifies CASSSISSGGGTDTQYF.

This clonotype occurred many times. The chain employs TRBV5-1 and TRBJ2-7; D gene uncertain. CDR3 length: 16 amino acids. Trimming took off 2 bases at V and 1 base at J, with 16 bases between the two ends. Looked up from germline, CDR1 is SGHRS and CDR2 is YFSETQ. CDR3 loop: CASSFRFGSDSYEQYF. CDR3 nucleotides: TGCGCCAGCAGCTTTAGGTTCGGCAGCGATTCCTACGAGCAGTACTTC. The full variable domain, completed using reference TRBV5-1 and TRBJ2-7, is KAGVTQTPRYLIKTRGQQVTLSCSPISGHRSVSWYQQTPGQGLQFLFEYFSETQRNKGNFPGRFSGRQFSNSRSEMNVSTLELGDSALYLCASSFRFGSDSYEQYFGPGTRLTVT.

Concerning this clonotype itself: Since a much larger clone is just one base distant, this may be a read error. As DNA, the CDR3 is TGTGCCAGCAGTAACCCAGCGGGGGGGCCGGAGACCCAGTACTTC. This translates into CASSNPAGGPETQYF. The rearrangement links TRBV12-3 or TRBV12-4 to TRBJ2-5; 10 bases agree with TRBD2. This CDR3 comprises 15 residues. V dropped 5 bases and J dropped 5; count of bases not matched to a gene: 8.

Comment on this clonotype: A much larger clone differs by one base, so this may be a read error. The CDR3 sequence: CASSSPFGRDYEQYF. The CDR3 DNA sequence: TGTGCCAGCAGTTCCCCTTTTGGCAGAGACTACGAGCAGTACTTC. V is TRBV28 and J is TRBJ2-7; no firm D call. The CDR3 contains 15 residues. Per germline, CDR1 MDHEN and CDR2 SYDVKM. The V gene lost 4 bases and the J gene lost 3 bases, with 16 bases spanning the gap.

The sample holds many counts of this clonotype. This sequence joins TRBV20-1 and TRBJ2-4, with 12 bases matching TRBD2. V was pared by 2 bases and J by 9 bases, with 5 bases of the junction left unmatched. The length of the CDR3 is 14 residues. Germline V gene lookup returns CDR1 DFQATT and CDR2 SNEGSKA (reference sequence). CDR3 sequence (DNA): TGCAGTGCTAGACAGACTAGCGGGGGAGGCATTCAGTACTTC. This gives the protein CSARQTSGGGIQYF.

This clonotype occurred many times. The chain has TRBV3-1 and TRBJ1-1; a weak D match, TRBD1 (5 bases). The CDR3 totals 17 residues. Trimming left V 3 bases short and J 3 bases short, with 20 bases between. Germline-derived CDR1 and CDR2 are LGHDT and YNNKEL (reference sequence). The CDR3 sequence is CASSHLPRGGSDTEAFF. In DNA form, the CDR3 reads TGTGCCAGCAGCCACCTCCCTCGCGGGGGGTCGGACACTGAAGCTTTCTTT.

The chain carries TRBV24-1 and TRBJ2-7; D might be TRBD2 (5 bases). Germline CDR1 reads KGHDR; CDR2 reads SFDVKD. The CDR3 sequence is 13 residues long. The V end was cut by 0 bases, the J end by 9 bases, with 11 bases between. The CDR3 sequence: CATSDLTGFGQYF. CDR3 sequence (DNA): TGTGCCACCAGTGATTTGACGGGATTCGGGCAGTACTTC.

This clonotype was recorded a few times. This rearrangement joins TRBV2 to TRBJ2-2; 11 bases line up with TRBD2. The ends lost 4 bases at V and 5 bases at J; junction bases unmatched: 3. This CDR3 spans 15 amino acids. Germline CDR1 and CDR2: SNHLY and FYNNEI. CDR3 sequence (DNA): TGTGCCAGCAGTGGACTAGCGGGGAGGACCGGGGAGCTGTTTTTT. Amino acids: CASSGLAGRTGELFF.

This clonotype showed up many times. The V gene is TRBV5-1, the J gene TRBJ2-3; 10 bases agree with TRBD2. The CDR3 length is 17 residues. The V gene end was trimmed by 1 base and the J gene end by 5 bases; junction bases not matched to a gene: 10. Looked up from germline, CDR1 is SGHRS and CDR2 is YFSETQ. The CDR3 region is CASSLTPSGGSGDTQYF. CDR3 coding DNA: TGCGCCAGCAGCTTGACTCCTAGCGGGGGCAGTGGAGATACGCAGTATTTT. Drawing the rest from reference TRBV5-1 and TRBJ2-3, the complete variable domain is KAGVTQTPRYLIKTRGQQVTLSCSPISGHRSVSWYQQTPGQGLQFLFEYFSETQRNKGNFPGRFSGRQFSNSRSEMNVSTLELGDSALYLCASSLTPSGGSGDTQYFGPGTRLTVL.